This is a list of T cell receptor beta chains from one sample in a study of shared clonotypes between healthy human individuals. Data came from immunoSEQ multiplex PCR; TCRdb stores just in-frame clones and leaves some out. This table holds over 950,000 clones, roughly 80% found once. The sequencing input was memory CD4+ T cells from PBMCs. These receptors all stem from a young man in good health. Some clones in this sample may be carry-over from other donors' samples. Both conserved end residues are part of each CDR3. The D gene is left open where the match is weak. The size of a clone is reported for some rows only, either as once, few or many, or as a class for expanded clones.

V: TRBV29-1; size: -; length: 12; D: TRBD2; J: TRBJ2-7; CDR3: CSAGGSSYEQYF; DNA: TGCAGCGCGGGCGGGAGCTCCTACGAGCAGTACTTC
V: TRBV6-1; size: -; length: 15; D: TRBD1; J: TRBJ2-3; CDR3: CASRVGTGLTDTQYF; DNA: TGTGCCAGCCGGGTCGGGACAGGGCTCACAGATACGCAGTATTTT
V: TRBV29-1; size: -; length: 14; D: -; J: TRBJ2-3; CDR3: CSVDSAGSTDTQYF; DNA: TGCAGCGTTGATTCGGCCGGATCCACAGATACGCAGTATTTT
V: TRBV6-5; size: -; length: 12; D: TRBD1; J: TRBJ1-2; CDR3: CASSQGAVGYTF; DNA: TGTGCCAGCAGCCAGGGGGCGGTGGGCTACACCTTC
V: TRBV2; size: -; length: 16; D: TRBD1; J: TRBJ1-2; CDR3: CASSEVGDRVNYGYTF; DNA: TGTGCCAGCAGTGAAGTTGGGGACAGGGTTAACTATGGCTACACCTTC
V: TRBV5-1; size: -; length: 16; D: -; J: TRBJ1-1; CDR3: CASSLALTASNTEAFF; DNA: TGCGCCAGCAGCTTGGCCCTGACAGCATCGAACACTGAAGCTTTCTTT
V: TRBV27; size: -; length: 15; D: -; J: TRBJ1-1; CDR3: CASSLIRVGNTEAFF; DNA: TGTGCCAGCAGTTTGATCAGGGTTGGGAACACTGAAGCTTTCTTT
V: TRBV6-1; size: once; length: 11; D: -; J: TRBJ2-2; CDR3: CASGMTGELFF; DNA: TGTGCCAGTGGAATGACCGGGGAGCTGTTTTTT
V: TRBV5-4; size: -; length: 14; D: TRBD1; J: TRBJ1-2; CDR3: CASSVDRGAYGYTF; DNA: TGTGCCAGCAGCGTTGACAGGGGGGCCTATGGCTACACCTTC
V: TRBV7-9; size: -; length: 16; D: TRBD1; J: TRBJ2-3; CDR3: CASSPRRGLGTDTQYF; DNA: TGTGCCAGCAGCCCAAGAAGGGGGCTTGGCACAGATACGCAGTATTTT
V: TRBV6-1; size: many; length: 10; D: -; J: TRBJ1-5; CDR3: CASGEGSPHF; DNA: TGTGCCAGCGGTGAAGGGTCGCCGCATTTT
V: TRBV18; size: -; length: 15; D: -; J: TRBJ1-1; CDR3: CASSPPGRGEVEAFF; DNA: TGTGCCAGCTCACCACCGGGAAGAGGGGAGGTTGAAGCTTTCTTT
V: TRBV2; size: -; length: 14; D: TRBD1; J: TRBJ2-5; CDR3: CASRKDRSQETQYF; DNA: TGTGCCAGCAGAAAGGACAGGAGCCAAGAGACCCAGTACTTC
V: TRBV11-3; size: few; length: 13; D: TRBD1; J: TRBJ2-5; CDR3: CASSPDRGKTQYF; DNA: TGTGCCAGCAGCCCAGACAGGGGAAAGACCCAGTACTTC
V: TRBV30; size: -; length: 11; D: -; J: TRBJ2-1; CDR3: CAWSAAYEQFF; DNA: TGTGCCTGGAGCGCTGCTTATGAGCAGTTCTTC
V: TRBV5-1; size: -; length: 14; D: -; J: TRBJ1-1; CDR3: CASSTKPGRTEAFF; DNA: TGCGCCAGCAGTACAAAGCCGGGGAGAACTGAAGCTTTCTTT
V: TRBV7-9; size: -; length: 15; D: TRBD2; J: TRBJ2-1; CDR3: CASSLFGLDSYEQFF; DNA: TGTGCCAGCAGCTTATTCGGACTAGATTCCTATGAGCAGTTCTTC
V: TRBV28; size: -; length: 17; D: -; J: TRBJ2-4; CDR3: CASSQNLGGVAKNIQYF; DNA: TGTGCCAGCAGCCAGAACTTGGGAGGCGTAGCCAAAAACATTCAGTACTTC
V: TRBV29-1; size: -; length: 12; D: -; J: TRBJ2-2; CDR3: CSAEPPTGELFF; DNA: TGCAGCGCCGAACCGCCCACCGGGGAGCTGTTTTTT
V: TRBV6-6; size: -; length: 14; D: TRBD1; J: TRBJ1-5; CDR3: CASSYTGGLQPQHF; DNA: TGTGCCAGCAGTTATACAGGGGGTCTCCAGCCCCAGCATTTT
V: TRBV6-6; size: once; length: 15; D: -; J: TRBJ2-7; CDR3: CASSYGGGQAYEQYF; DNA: TGTGCCAGCAGTTACGGGGGGGGACAGGCTTACGAGCAGTACTTC
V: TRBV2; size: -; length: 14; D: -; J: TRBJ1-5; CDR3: CAGGRGGSGQPQHF; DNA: TGTGCCGGCGGCAGGGGAGGTAGCGGTCAGCCCCAGCATTTT
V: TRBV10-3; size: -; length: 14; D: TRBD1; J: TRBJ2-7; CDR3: CAISEGDRGSEQYF; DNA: TGTGCCATCAGTGAGGGGGACAGGGGGTCCGAGCAGTACTTC
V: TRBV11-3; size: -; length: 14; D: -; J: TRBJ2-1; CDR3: CASSEARGYNEQFF; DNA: TGTGCCAGCAGTGAGGCTCGTGGGTACAATGAGCAGTTCTTC
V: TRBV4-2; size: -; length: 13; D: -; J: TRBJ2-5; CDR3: CASSATGKETQYF; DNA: TGTGCCAGCAGCGCAACAGGGAAAGAGACCCAGTACTTC
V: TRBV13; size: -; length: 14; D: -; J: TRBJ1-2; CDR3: CASSYLGSGYGYTF; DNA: TGTGCCAGCAGCTACTTAGGGTCGGGGTATGGCTACACCTTC
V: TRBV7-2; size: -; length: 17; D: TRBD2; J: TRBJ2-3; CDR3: CASSLGPGGTSTDTQYF; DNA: TGTGCCAGCAGCTTAGGGCCGGGGGGGACTAGCACAGATACGCAGTATTTT
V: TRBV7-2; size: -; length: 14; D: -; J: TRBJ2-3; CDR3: CASSLGQGTDTQYF; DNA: TGTGCCAGCAGCTTAGGGCAAGGCACAGATACGCAGTATTTT
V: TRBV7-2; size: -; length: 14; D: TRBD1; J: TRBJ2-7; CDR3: CASSSGTGGYEQYF; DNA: TGTGCCAGCAGCTCCGGGACAGGGGGCTACGAGCAGTACTTC
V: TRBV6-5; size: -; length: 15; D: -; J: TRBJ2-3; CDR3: CASSSSGGGTDTQYF; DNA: -
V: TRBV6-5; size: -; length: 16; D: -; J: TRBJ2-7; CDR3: CASSYSLRERPYEQYF; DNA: TGTGCCAGCAGTTACTCTTTACGGGAGAGGCCCTACGAGCAGTACTTC
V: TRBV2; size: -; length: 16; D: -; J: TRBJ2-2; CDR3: CASRGGGAQNTGELFF; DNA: TGTGCCAGCAGGGGGGGAGGAGCCCAGAACACCGGGGAGCTGTTTTTT
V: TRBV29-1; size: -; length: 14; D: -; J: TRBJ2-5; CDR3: CSVEFGAGSETQYF; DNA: TGCAGCGTTGAATTCGGGGCAGGGTCGGAGACCCAGTACTTC
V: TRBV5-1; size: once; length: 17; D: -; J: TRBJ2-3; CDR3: CASSHPPTARNTDTQYF; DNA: TGCGCCAGCAGTCACCCCCCCACAGCTCGAAACACAGATACGCAGTATTTT
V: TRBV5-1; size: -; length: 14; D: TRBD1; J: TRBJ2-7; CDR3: CASSPGTGAYEQYF; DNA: TGCGCCAGCAGCCCCGGGACAGGAGCCTACGAGCAGTACTTC
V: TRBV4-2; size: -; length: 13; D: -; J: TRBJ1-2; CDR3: CASSRTVMGGYTF; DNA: TGTGCCAGCAGTCGGACAGTCATGGGCGGCTACACCTTC
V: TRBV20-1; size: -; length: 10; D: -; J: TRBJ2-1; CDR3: CSARMDEQFF; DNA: TGCAGTGCGCGTATGGATGAGCAGTTCTTC
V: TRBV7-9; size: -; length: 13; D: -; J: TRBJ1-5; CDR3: CASSLGQWEPQHF; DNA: TGTGCCAGCAGCTTAGGACAGTGGGAGCCCCAGCATTTT
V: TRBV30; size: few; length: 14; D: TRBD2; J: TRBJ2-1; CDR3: CAWSVRAGGDEQFF; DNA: TGTGCCTGGAGTGTACGGGCGGGAGGGGATGAGCAGTTCTTC
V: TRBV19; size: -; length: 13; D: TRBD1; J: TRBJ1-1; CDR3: CASSTQGAPEAFF; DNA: TGTGCCAGTAGTACCCAGGGGGCTCCTGAAGCTTTCTTT
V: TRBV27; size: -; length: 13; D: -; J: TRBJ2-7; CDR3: CASSSGLRYEQYF; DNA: TGTGCCAGCAGTTCCGGGCTTCGCTACGAGCAGTACTTC
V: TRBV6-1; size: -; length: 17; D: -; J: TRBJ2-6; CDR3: CASSEGGAPSGANVLTF; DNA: TGTGCCAGCAGTGAAGGGGGGGCGCCTTCTGGGGCCAACGTCCTGACTTTC
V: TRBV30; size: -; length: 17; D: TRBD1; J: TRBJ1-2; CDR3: CAWRGIRSGQGGSGYTF; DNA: TGTGCCTGGAGAGGTATTCGGAGTGGACAGGGGGGGAGCGGCTACACCTTC
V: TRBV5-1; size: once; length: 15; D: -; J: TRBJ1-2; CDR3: CASSPSDRVGYGYTF; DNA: TGCGCCAGCAGCCCCTCGGACCGTGTCGGCTATGGCTACACCTTC
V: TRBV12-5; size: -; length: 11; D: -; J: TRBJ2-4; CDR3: CASGLAGLQYF; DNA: TGTGCTAGTGGTTTGGCAGGGCTTCAGTACTTC
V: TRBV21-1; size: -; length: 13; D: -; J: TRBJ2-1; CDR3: CASSTGSDNEQFF; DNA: TGTGCCAGCAGCACGGGAAGTGACAATGAGCAGTTCTTC
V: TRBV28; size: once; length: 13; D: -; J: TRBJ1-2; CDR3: CASSMDPPYGYTF; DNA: TGTGCCAGCAGTATGGACCCCCCCTATGGCTACACCTTC
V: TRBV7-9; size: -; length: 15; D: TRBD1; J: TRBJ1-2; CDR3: CASSSMGTGRYGYTF; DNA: TGTGCCAGCAGCTCCATGGGGACAGGGCGCTATGGCTACACCTTC
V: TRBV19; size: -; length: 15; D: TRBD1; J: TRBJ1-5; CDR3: CASSNPQGADQPQHF; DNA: TGTGCCAGTAGTAACCCACAGGGGGCCGATCAGCCCCAGCATTTT
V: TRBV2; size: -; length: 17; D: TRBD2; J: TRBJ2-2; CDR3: CASSERASGRADGELFF; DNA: TGTGCCAGCAGTGAACGGGCCAGCGGGAGGGCCGACGGGGAGCTGTTTTTT
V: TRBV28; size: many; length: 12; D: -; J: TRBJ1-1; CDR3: CASSKKDTEAFF; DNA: TGTGCCAGCAGCAAAAAGGACACTGAAGCTTTCTTT
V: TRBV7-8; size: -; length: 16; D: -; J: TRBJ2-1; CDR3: CASSLLSPNMPNEQFF; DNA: TGTGCCAGCAGCTTACTGTCTCCAAACATGCCCAATGAGCAGTTCTTC
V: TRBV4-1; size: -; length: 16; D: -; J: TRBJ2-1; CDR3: CASSRTGRSSYNEQFF; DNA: TGCGCCAGCAGCCGTACCGGGCGGAGCTCCTACAATGAGCAGTTCTTC
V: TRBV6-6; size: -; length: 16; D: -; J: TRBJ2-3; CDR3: CASTPDSSTSTDTQYF; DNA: TGTGCCAGCACCCCGGACAGTTCGACTAGCACAGATACGCAGTATTTT
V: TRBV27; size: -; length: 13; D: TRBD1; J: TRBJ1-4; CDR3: CASSSRTGEKLFF; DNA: TGTGCCAGCAGTTCCCGGACAGGGGAAAAACTGTTTTTT
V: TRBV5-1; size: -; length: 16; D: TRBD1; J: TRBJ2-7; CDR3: CASSKLGQASSYEQYF; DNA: TGCGCCAGCAGCAAACTGGGACAGGCTAGCTCCTACGAGCAGTACTTC
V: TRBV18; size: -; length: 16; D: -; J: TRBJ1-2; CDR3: CASSPLATATNYGYTF; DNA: TGTGCCAGCTCACCATTAGCTACAGCTACTAACTATGGCTACACCTTC
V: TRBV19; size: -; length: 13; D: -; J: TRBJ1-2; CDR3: CASSLGRNYGYTF; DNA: TGTGCCAGCTCGTTAGGTAGGAACTATGGCTACACCTTC
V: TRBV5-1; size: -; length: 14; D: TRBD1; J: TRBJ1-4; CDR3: CASSLGQGDEKLFF; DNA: TGCGCCAGCAGCCTTGGACAGGGGGATGAAAAACTGTTTTTT